This TCR beta chain was sequenced in a study of beta chain features in type 1 diabetes (dated by TCRdb to the late 2010s). In the study overall: Mean age, gender distribution, total cell number and subset yield were not different between patients and healthy donors. A total of 90 million to 120 million sorted cells were examined across all samples, and a strong correlation was observed between cell number per subset and RNA yield. In the study, recently diagnosed type 1 diabetes patients and matched healthy donors were compared on the TCRB repertoires of their sorted circulating CD4+ T cell subsets. Whereas all 30 or so donors provided naive and central memory subsets, regulatory and stem cell-like memory subsets were isolated from just 8 patients and about eight healthy donors. The paper's findings and limits, for the study overall: Fewer insertions and more nucleotide deletions at VDJ recombination sites were observed in patients with type 1 diabetes, implying thymic rearrangement abnormalities. Naive, central memory and regulatory TCRB repertoires appeared more similar among patients than among healthy donors. Because cDNA rather than genomic DNA was sequenced, highly expressing activated cells could have been over-represented, although no difference in activation and CD3 levels was found between groups. Type 1 diabetes patients showed a moderate but significant shortening of TCRB CDR3 length in all four CD4+ subsets. Because the HLA sub-analyses included only small numbers of individuals, any influence of HLA type on TCRB rearrangement was left unresolved. PCR may preferentially amplify shorter templates, but because patient and control samples were amplified and corrected together, any resulting skew would affect both groups equally.

A single peripheral blood draw of about 116 mL on average was collected from each donor into heparinised tubes. Using a panel that included CD45RO, CCR7, CD25, CD127, CD95 and CD27, naive, central memory, regulatory and stem cell-like memory CD4+ T cells were sorted on a BD FACSAria II. A purity above 95% was achieved for all sorted populations. Right away, PBMCs were isolated by Lymphoprep density gradient centrifugation and were stained directly, with no culture step. So that batch effects would be minimized, each experiment stained and sorted samples in pairs, pairing one healthy donor with one patient. All of the isolated RNA was reverse transcribed with the High Capacity cDNA Reverse Transcription Kit, so expressed TCRB transcripts were sequenced. Deep immunoSEQ sequencing was applied to naive, central memory and regulatory T cell samples, giving an average of roughly 3.6 million total reads per sample. Sorted cells were lysed in RLT buffer and RNA was extracted with DNase-treated RNeasy Micro or Mini kits, depending on cell number. To prevent cross-contamination, every cell subset was processed on its own, while patient and healthy donor samples were processed together. The immunoSEQ multiplex PCR was used to amplify TCRB sequences from cDNA, yielding 87-bp fragments that span the CDR3 region. The amplicons were sequenced using the Illumina HiSeq platform. The paper's processing steps were these. Synthetic template baselines were used to correct PCR bias computationally, reads within Hamming distance 2 were collapsed, and singletons that could not be merged were discarded. Reads were aligned against IMGT to assign V, D and J genes, CDR3 length and insertions or deletions at six rearrangement sites. Within each subset, clonotype counts were normalized to sorted cell number, and only after that were true diversity and Gini coefficients computed with the tcR R package. The overlap coefficient, calculated on TCRB nucleotide sequences, was used to measure repertoire sharing. What TCRdb holds here is the immuneACCESS table cut down to in-frame rearrangements. Part of the clones is not present; checked against another copy, under half of the missing clones reflect an unresolved V gene, and the others are unexplained. The DNA was the basis for D and trimming; V, J and clone size are from that table. Present in this sample are around 100,000 clones, approximately 30% of which were seen just once. Roughly 0.5% of the sample comes from the top ten.

This clone occurred a few times. The target of this receptor is not known. No quality values exist for individual bases; no much larger clone is one base distant. V sheds 5 bases and J sheds 4 bases, leaving 8 bases between their ends. The CDR3 holds 12 amino acids from the cysteine to the phenylalanine. Just CDR3 DNA is preserved here, 36 bases in frame from base 1. The germline V gene specifies MGHDK as CDR1 and SYGVNS as CDR2. This chain joins TRBV25-1 to TRBJ1-2; no D gene is confidently identified. The sample consisted of central memory CD4+ T cells from blood. The TCR comes from a woman aged 18-29 years with type 1 diabetes. The nucleotide sequence is given as TGTGCCAGCAGTCCGGGGTTCTATGGCTACACCTTC. Translated, it gives CASSPGFYGYTF.